This TCR beta chain appears in the sequencing data of a study of T-cell memory formation after mild COVID-19. About the study: Most TCR clusters belonged to a single donor. Overall study findings and caveats: Clones contracting over day 15 to 85 were CD4/CD8 balanced, with later expanders leaning CD4+. Contracting CD4+ clones were located mainly in CM and EM, and CD8+ clones in EMRA. Prior to infection, memory already included some responding clones, suggesting cross-reactive memory joined.

TCRdb reanalysed the 5' RACE reads using MiXCR and keeps one entry per CDR3 protein. The profile shows approximately 490,000 distinct CDR3 sequences, around 21% of them singletons. Of note for this clonotype: Its antigen is unknown.

Specimen: PBMCs or a T cell subset sorted from them (not recorded which). This sequence was found in an adult woman who had mild COVID-19 (a few samples of this study predate the infection). Cell type and time point are not known.

The CDR3 spells CATSPPSSYEQYF. CDR3 nucleotide sequence: TGTGCCACCAGCCCTCCCAGTTCCTACGAGCAGTACTTC. V is TRBV15 and J is TRBJ2-7; D is uncertain. The germline V gene encodes CDR1 LNHNV and CDR2 YYDKDF (reference sequence). The CDR3 is 13 amino acids. V was trimmed by 5 bases and J by 1 base, leaving 9 bases between them.